This T cell receptor (beta chain) is drawn from a study of beta chain features in type 1 diabetes. Study background: Across the samples, some 98,000,000 sorted cells were examined in total. Study results and caveats: Shorter TCRB CDR3s, moderately but significantly so, were found in Type 1 diabetes patients in all four CD4+ subsets.

The V end lost 3 bases, the J end lost 0 bases, and 17 bases lay between the germline ends. The germline V gene encodes CDR1 SQVTM and CDR2 ANQGSEA. The CDR3 runs 16 residues. Expressed TCRB transcripts were sequenced because the isolated RNA had all been reverse transcribed beforehand. Some clones are missing from TCRdb's copy, which holds only in-frame ones; the method was immunoSEQ multiplex PCR. Here the sample spans some 150,000 clones, around a tenth being singletons. As regards this clone: Its antigen remains unknown.

This chain links TRBV29-1 with TRBJ1-1; TRBD1 might be the D (5 bases). Sequences were obtained from central memory CD4+ T cells from blood. The clonotype comes from a young man in good health. The CDR3 DNA is TGCAGCGTTGAGGCCCGCGGGACCCGGCTGAACACTGAAGCTTTCTTT. Its translation: CSVEARGTRLNTEAFF.